The 9 T cell receptor beta chains listed next were all sequenced from one sample in a study of blood T cell repertoires in COVID-19. Assay: immunoSEQ multiplex PCR; the TCRdb copy retains only in-frame clones and omits some. The top ten hold approximately 5.1% of the sample, which has 250,000 to 300,000 clones, almost 85% seen once. Sequencing was done on a sample of peripheral blood. The source of these receptors is a man between 50 and 59 years old with active or convalescent COVID-19.

This chain connects TRBV9 to TRBJ2-6; D remains ambiguous. The ends were cut back, 0 bases at V and 0 bases at J, with 4 bases in the middle. The CDR3 has 15 amino acids. The germline V gene has CDR1 SGDLS and CDR2 YYNGEE. In nucleotides, the CDR3 is TGTGCCAGCAGCGTAGGACTCTCTGGGGCCAACGTCCTGACTTTC. It yields the protein CASSVGLSGANVLTF.

The chain combines TRBV24-1 with TRBJ1-5; no firm D call. V lost 10 bases, J lost 5 bases, and 11 bases lay in between. Germline assignment: CDR1 KGHDR and CDR2 SFDVKD. This CDR3 comprises 12 residues. The CDR3 here is CATKAADQPQHF. The CDR3 bases are TGTGCCACTAAGGCGGCAGATCAGCCCCAGCATTTT.

This chain joins TRBV7-8 and TRBJ2-5, with 7 bases identical to TRBD1. J lost 1 base, V lost 6 bases, and 8 bases had no gene match. The CDR3 runs to 15 residues. The germline CDR1 and CDR2 sequences are SGHVS and FQNEAQ. CDR3: CASSPTGARQETQYF. Written as DNA, the CDR3 is TGTGCCAGCAGTCCTACAGGGGCCCGCCAAGAGACCCAGTACTTC. The full variable domain, with the rest looked up from reference TRBV7-8 and TRBJ2-5, is GAGVSQSPRYKVAKRGQDVALRCDPISGHVSLFWYQQALGQGPEFLTYFQNEAQLDKSGLPSDRFFAERPEGSVSTLKIQRTQQEDSAVYLCASSPTGARQETQYFGPGTRLLVL.

The gene calls are TRBV11-2 and TRBJ2-7; 11 bases are a match to TRBD2. This CDR3 has 15 residues. V dropped 4 bases and J dropped 2; count of bases not matched to a gene: 4. Germline CDR1 and CDR2: SGHAT and FQNNGV. CDR3 amino acids: CASSSDSGRAYEQYF. The DNA for the CDR3 is TGTGCCAGCAGCTCAGATAGCGGGAGGGCCTACGAGCAGTACTTC.

This rearrangement joins TRBV4-1 to TRBJ1-1, with D possibly TRBD1 on 5 matching bases. CDR3 length: 15 residues. Germline CDR1 is MGHRA and CDR2 is YSYEKL. Trimming took off 1 base at V and 1 base at J, with 10 bases between the two ends. The CDR3 protein is CASSQGQGRNTEAFF. The CDR3 DNA reads TGCGCCAGCAGCCAAGGTCAGGGCAGGAACACTGAAGCTTTCTTT.

This clone was seen once. The V and J genes are TRBV19 and TRBJ1-5; TRBD1 matches at 10 bases. The CDR3 covers 17 residues. Per germline, CDR1 LNHDA and CDR2 SQIVND (reference sequence). The V and J ends lost 7 bases and 0 bases, in that order; junction bases with no gene match: 9. The CDR3: CASTYRDRGYSNQPQHF. For the CDR3, the DNA is TGTGCCAGTACCTATCGGGACAGGGGATATAGCAATCAGCCCCAGCATTTT. Full variable domain (missing parts from reference TRBV19 and TRBJ1-5): DGGITQSPKYLFRKEGQNVTLSCEQNLNHDAMYWYRQDPGQGLRLIYYSQIVNDFQKGDIAEGYSVSREKKESFPLTVTSAQKNPTAFYLCASTYRDRGYSNQPQHFGDGTRLSIL.

This sequence joins TRBV27 and TRBJ2-5, with 9 bases fitting TRBD1. CDR3 size: 15 residues. Trimming at V came to 5 bases and at J to 5 bases, leaving 9 bases not matched to a gene. Germline-derived CDR1 and CDR2 are MNHEY and SMNVEV (reference sequence). The CDR3, as DNA: TGTGCCAGCAGTCTAGGGACAGGGTTGGGTGAGACCCAGTACTTC. Translating it yields CASSLGTGLGETQYF.

The CDR3: CASSLVGLAGRGNEQFF. The CDR3 DNA reads as TGTGCCAGCAGCTTAGTGGGACTAGCGGGCCGGGGTAATGAGCAGTTCTTC. J is TRBJ2-1 and V is TRBV7-9, with 12 bases that match TRBD2. The CDR3 extends over 17 amino acids. V shed 1 base and J 7 bases; nucleotides not matched to a gene: 8. CDR1 and CDR2 from the germline V gene are SEHNR and FQNEAQ (reference sequence).

The gene calls are TRBV5-1 and TRBJ1-1; no clear D gene. V lost 0 bases, J lost 4 bases, and 16 bases lay in between. Germline values: CDR1 SGHRS, CDR2 YFSETQ. This CDR3 is 16 amino acids long. This CDR3 is CASSLEASGSGTEAFF. The DNA of the CDR3 is TGCGCCAGCAGCTTGGAAGCGTCGGGGTCAGGCACTGAAGCTTTCTTT.